This T cell receptor (beta chain) was profiled in a study of shared clonotypes between healthy human individuals. General study results and limits: Generally, estimated richness proved larger in naive subsets than it did in memory subsets. Rarefaction showed sorted-subset sequencing was incomplete despite large depth.

Remarks on this clone: Its cognate antigen is unknown.

This CDR3 region has 16 residues. In germline, CDR1 is KGHSH, CDR2 LQKENI. J gave up 0 bases and V 6 bases, and 8 bases lay outside the gene matches. The data were produced by immunoSEQ multiplex PCR, yet TCRdb's version contains in-frame clones alone and is incomplete. Of about 2.3 million clones in the sample, roughly 93% were seen once. The sequenced sample was naive CD4+ T cells from PBMCs. The subset: CD45RA+ positively selected. The V call is TRBV18, the J call TRBJ1-1; 9 bases fit TRBD1. The source is a man aged 18-30 years in good health. Some clones in this sample may be carry-over from other donors' samples. CDR3 residues: CASSLGQGRLNTEAFF. DNA of the CDR3: TGTGCCAGCTCCCTAGGACAGGGGCGCCTGAACACTGAAGCTTTCTTT.